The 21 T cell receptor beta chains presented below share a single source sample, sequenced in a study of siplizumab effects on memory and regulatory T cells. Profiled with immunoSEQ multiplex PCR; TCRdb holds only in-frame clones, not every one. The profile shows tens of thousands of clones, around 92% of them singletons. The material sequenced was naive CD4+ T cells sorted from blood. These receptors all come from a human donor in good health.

The CDR3 loop is CASSPNAGGSYEQYF. Here the CDR3 DNA reads TGTGCCAGCAGCCCAAATGCGGGGGGATCCTACGAGCAGTACTTC. The chain couples TRBV7-2 to TRBJ2-7; TRBD2 matches 8 bases. Germline trimming cut 5 bases from V and 1 base from J; bases unmatched to any gene: 7. Germline V lookup: CDR1 SGHTA, CDR2 FQGNSA. CDR3 length: 15 residues.

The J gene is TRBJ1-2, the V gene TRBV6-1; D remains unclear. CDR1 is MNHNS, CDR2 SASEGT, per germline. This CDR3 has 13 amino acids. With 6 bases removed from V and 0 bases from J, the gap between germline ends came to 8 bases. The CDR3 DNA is TGTGCCAGCAGCTCGCATGCTAACTATGGCTACACCTTC. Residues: CASSSHANYGYTF.

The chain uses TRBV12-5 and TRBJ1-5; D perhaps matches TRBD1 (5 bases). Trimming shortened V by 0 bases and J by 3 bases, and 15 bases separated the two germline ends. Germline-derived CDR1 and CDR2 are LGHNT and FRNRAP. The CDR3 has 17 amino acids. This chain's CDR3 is CASGLVISGHNNQPQHF. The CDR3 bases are TGTGCTAGTGGTTTGGTAATTAGTGGACACAACAATCAGCCCCAGCATTTT.

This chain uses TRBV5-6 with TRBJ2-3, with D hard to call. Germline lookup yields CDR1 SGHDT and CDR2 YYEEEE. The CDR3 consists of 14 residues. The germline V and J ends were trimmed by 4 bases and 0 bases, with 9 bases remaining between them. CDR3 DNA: TGTGCCAGCAGCCCCTCCGGGAGCACAGATACGCAGTATTTT. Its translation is CASSPSGSTDTQYF.

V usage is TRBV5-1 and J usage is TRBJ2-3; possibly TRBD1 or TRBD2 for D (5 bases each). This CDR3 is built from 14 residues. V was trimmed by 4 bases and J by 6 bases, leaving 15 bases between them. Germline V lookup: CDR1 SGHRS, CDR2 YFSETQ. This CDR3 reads CASSQMRWGDTQYF. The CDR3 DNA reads TGCGCCAGCAGCCAAATGAGGTGGGGGGATACGCAGTATTTT. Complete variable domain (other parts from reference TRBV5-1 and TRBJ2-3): KAGVTQTPRYLIKTRGQQVTLSCSPISGHRSVSWYQQTPGQGLQFLFEYFSETQRNKGNFPGRFSGRQFSNSRSEMNVSTLELGDSALYLCASSQMRWGDTQYFGPGTRLTVL.

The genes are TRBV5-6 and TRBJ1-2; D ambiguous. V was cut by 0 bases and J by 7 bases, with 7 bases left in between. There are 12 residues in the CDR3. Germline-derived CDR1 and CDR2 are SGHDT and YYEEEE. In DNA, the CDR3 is TGTGCCAGCAGCTTGGGGGGAGGTGGCTACACCTTC. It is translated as CASSLGGGGYTF.

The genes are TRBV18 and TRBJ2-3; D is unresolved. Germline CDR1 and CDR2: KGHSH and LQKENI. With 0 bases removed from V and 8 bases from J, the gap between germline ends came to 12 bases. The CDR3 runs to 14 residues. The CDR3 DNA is TGTGCCAGCTCACCACCGAGCGAGCGTGCTACGCAGTATTTT. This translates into CASSPPSERATQYF.

DNA for the CDR3: TGCGCCAGCAGCCTAGGGACCAGGAGCAATCAGCCCCAGCATTTT. It codes for CASSLGTRSNQPQHF. The chain joins TRBV5-1 to TRBJ1-5, with D perhaps TRBD1 (5 bases). Trimming cost V 4 bases and J 1 base, with 12 bases left between them. Germline CDR1 is SGHRS and CDR2 is YFSETQ. The length of the CDR3 is 15 residues.

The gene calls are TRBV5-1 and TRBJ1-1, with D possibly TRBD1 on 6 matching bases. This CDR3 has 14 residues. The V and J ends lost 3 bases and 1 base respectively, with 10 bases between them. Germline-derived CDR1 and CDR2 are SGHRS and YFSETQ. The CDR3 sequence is CASSSGQPNTEAFF. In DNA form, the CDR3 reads TGCGCCAGCAGCTCCGGACAGCCGAACACTGAAGCTTTCTTT.

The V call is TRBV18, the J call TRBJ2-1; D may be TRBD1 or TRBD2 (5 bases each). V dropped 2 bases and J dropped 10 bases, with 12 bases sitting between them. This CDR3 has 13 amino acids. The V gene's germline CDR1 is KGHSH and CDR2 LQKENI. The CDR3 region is CASSPLWGWEQFF. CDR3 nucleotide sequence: TGTGCCAGCTCACCATTATGGGGGTGGGAGCAGTTCTTC.

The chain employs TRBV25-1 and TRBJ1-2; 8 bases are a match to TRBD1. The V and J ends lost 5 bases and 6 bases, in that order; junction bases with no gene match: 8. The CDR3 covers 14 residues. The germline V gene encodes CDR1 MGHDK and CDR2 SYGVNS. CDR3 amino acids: CASSLLGQGDGYTF. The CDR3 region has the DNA TGTGCCAGCAGTCTGCTAGGACAGGGCGATGGCTACACCTTC.

Written as DNA, the CDR3 is TGTGCCAGTAGTATAGAGTCTAGCGGGGGCTCCGGGGAGCTGTTTTTT. Translated: CASSIESSGGSGELFF. V usage is TRBV19 and J usage is TRBJ2-2; 10 bases are shared with TRBD2. Per germline, CDR1 LNHDA and CDR2 SQIVND (reference sequence). The CDR3 extends over 16 amino acids. With V trimmed by 0 bases and J by 6 bases, 4 bases remained unmatched.

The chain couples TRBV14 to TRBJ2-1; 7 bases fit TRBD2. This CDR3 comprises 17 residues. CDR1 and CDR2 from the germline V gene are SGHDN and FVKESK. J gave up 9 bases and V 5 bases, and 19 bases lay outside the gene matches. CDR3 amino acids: CASSFQYFSGSHGEQFF. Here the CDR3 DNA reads TGTGCCAGCAGCTTTCAATACTTTAGCGGGTCCCACGGTGAGCAGTTCTTC.

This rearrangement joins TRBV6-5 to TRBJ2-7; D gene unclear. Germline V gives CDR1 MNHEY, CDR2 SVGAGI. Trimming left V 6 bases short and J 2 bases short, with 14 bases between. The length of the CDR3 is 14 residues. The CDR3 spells CASRGSQGPYEQYF. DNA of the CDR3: TGTGCCAGCAGGGGATCCCAAGGGCCCTACGAGCAGTACTTC.

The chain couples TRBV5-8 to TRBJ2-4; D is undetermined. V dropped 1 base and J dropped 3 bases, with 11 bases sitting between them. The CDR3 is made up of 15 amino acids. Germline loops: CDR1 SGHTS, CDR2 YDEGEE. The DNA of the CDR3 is TGTGCCAGCAGCTTGTGGGGTGTGGTCAAAAACATTCAGTACTTC. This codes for CASSLWGVVKNIQYF. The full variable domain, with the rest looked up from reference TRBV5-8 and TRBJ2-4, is EAGVTQSPTHLIKTRGQQATLRCSPISGHTSVYWYQQALGLGLQFLLWYDEGEERNRGNFPPRFSGRQFPNYSSELNVNALELEDSALYLCASSLWGVVKNIQYFGAGTRLSVL.

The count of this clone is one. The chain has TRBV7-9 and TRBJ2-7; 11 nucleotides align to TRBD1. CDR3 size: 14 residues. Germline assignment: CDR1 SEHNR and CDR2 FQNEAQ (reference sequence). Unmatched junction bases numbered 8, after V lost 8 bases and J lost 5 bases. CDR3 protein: CASGRDRGANEQYF. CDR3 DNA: TGTGCCAGCGGCCGGGACAGGGGGGCCAACGAGCAGTACTTC.

CDR3 coding DNA: TGCGCCAGCAGTCCAGGGAGGGGAGTTGAAAAACTGTTTTTT. Encoded protein: CASSPGRGVEKLFF. The V and J genes are TRBV10-1 and TRBJ1-4; tentative D call: TRBD1 (5 bases). Germline V gene sequence: CDR1 WNHNN, CDR2 SYGVQD (reference sequence). The V gene lost 5 bases and the J gene lost 7 bases, with 14 bases spanning the gap. The CDR3 covers 14 residues.

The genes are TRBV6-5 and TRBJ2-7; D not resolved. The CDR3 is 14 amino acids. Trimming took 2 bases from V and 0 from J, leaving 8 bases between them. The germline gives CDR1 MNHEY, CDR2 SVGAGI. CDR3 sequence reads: CASSYAYSSYEQYF. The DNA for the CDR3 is TGTGCCAGCAGTTACGCGTACTCCTCCTACGAGCAGTACTTC.

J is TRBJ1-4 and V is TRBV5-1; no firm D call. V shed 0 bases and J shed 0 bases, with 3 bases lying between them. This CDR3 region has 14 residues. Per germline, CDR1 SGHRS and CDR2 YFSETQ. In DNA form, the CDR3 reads TGCGCCAGCAGCTTGGGATCAACTAATGAAAAACTGTTTTTT. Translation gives CASSLGSTNEKLFF.

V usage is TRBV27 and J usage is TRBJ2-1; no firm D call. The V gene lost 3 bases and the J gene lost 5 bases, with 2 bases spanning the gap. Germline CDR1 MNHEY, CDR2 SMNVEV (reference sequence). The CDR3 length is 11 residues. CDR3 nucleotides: TGTGCCAGCAGTTTTCACAATGAGCAGTTCTTC. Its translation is CASSFHNEQFF.

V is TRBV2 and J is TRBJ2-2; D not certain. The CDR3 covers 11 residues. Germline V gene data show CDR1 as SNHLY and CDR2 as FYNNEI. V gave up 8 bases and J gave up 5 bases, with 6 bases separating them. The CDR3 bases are TGTGCCAGCTCCCGGACCGGGGAGCTGTTTTTT. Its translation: CASSRTGELFF.